These 15 T cell receptor beta chains came from one sample sequenced in a study of blood T cell repertoires in COVID-19. Libraries were prepared by immunoSEQ multiplex PCR; TCRdb keeps only in-frame clonotypes and omits some of them. Among 190,000 or so clones listed, around 87% were seen once. The sample consisted of peripheral blood. These receptors came from a man aged 35-49 years with active or convalescent COVID-19.

The V call is TRBV28, the J call TRBJ1-2; TRBD1 matches 10 bases. The CDR3 has 14 amino acids. V lost 8 bases and J lost 2; bases outside the gene matches: 5. In germline, CDR1 is MDHEN, CDR2 SYDVKM. In DNA form, the CDR3 reads TGTGCCAGCGTGGGGGGACAGGGGAACTATGGCTACACCTTC. It yields the protein CASVGGQGNYGYTF.

The chain combines TRBV5-5 with TRBJ2-3, with TRBD2 matching over 8 bases. This CDR3 region has 16 residues. CDR1 and CDR2 from the germline V gene are SGHKS and YYEKEE (reference sequence). V was clipped by 0 bases and J by 4 bases; unmatched bases: 7. CDR3 in amino acids: CASSLDRGGRADTQYF. The CDR3 region has the DNA TGTGCCAGCAGCTTGGACCGGGGGGGGCGAGCAGATACGCAGTATTTT.

The rearrangement uses TRBV27 and TRBJ1-6, with TRBD1 matching over 8 bases. CDR1 is MNHEY and CDR2 is SMNVEV in the germline V gene (reference sequence). The J segment lost 4 bases and the V segment lost 10 bases, leaving 9 bases of the junction unmatched. This CDR3 spans 15 amino acids. The CDR3 region has the DNA TGTGCCACCGGGTCAGGGGGCGGTTATAATTCACCCCTCCACTTT. Translation: CATGSGGGYNSPLHF.

This chain links TRBV6-5 with TRBJ1-3, with TRBD1 matching 7 bases. The V gene's germline CDR1 is MNHEY and CDR2 SVGAGI. The CDR3 length is 14 residues. After removal of 5 bases from V and 0 bases from J, the junction contained 1 base not matched to a gene. CDR3 sequence reads: CASSNRGSGNTIYF. DNA of the CDR3: TGTGCCAGCAGTAACAGGGGCTCTGGAAACACCATATATTTT.

This sequence joins TRBV13 and TRBJ1-3; the match to TRBD1 covers 7 bases. V lost 5 bases, J lost 0 bases, and 4 bases stayed unmatched. Germline-derived CDR1 and CDR2 are PRHDT and FYEKMQ (reference sequence). The CDR3 totals 15 residues. In DNA form, the CDR3 reads TGTGCCAGCAGCCCGGACAGGAACTCTGGAAACACCATATATTTT. Encoded protein: CASSPDRNSGNTIYF.

This clone appeared a single time. The chain links TRBV14 to TRBJ1-3; D unresolved. The CDR3 is 16 amino acids. The germline V and J ends were trimmed by 4 bases and 0 bases, with 13 bases remaining between them. Germline CDR1 SGHDN, CDR2 FVKESK. Here the CDR3 reads CASSLIGESSGNTIYF. The CDR3 bases are TGTGCCAGCAGCCTCATTGGGGAGAGCTCTGGAAACACCATATATTTT.

The rearrangement uses TRBV4-3 and TRBJ1-2; 7 bases map to TRBD1. V was pared by 1 base and J by 8 bases, with 10 bases of the junction left unmatched. CDR3 size: 15 residues. Germline lookup yields CDR1 LGHNA and CDR2 YSLEER. This CDR3 reads CASSQAGGGAYGYTF. Here the CDR3 DNA reads TGCGCCAGCAGCCAAGCGGGAGGGGGCGCGTACGGCTACACCTTC.

This sequence joins TRBV15 and TRBJ1-1, with D unclear. Germline V gene data show CDR1 as LNHNV and CDR2 as YYDKDF (reference sequence). The V gene lost 2 bases and the J gene lost 4 bases, with 8 bases spanning the gap. There are 13 residues in the CDR3. CDR3 protein: CATSRNAVTEAFF. The CDR3 coding sequence is TGTGCCACCAGCAGAAATGCGGTCACTGAAGCTTTCTTT. Full variable domain (missing parts from reference TRBV15 and TRBJ1-1): DAMVIQNPRYQVTQFGKPVTLSCSQTLNHNVMYWYQQKSSQAPKLLFHYYDKDFNNEADTPDNFQSRRPNTSFCFLDIRSPGLGDTAMYLCATSRNAVTEAFFGQGTRLTVV.

This chain joins TRBV30 and TRBJ2-1; perhaps TRBD1 as D (5 bases). Germline assignment: CDR1 GTSNPN and CDR2 SVGIG (reference sequence). The ends were cut back, 7 bases at V and 1 base at J, with 11 bases in the middle. The CDR3 runs to 13 residues. The CDR3 nucleotides read TGTGCCTCACAGGATCTTTCCTACAATGAGCAGTTCTTC. Translating it yields CASQDLSYNEQFF.

The chain is built from TRBV6-1 and TRBJ2-3, with D tentatively TRBD1 (6 bases). CDR1 is MNHNS and CDR2 is SASEGT in the germline V gene. The CDR3 length is 15 residues. V gave up 1 base and J gave up 1 base, with 9 bases separating them. DNA of the CDR3: TGTGCCAGCAGTGAAGGGGGGCTCCGCACAGATACGCAGTATTTT. Translating gives CASSEGGLRTDTQYF.

This sequence joins TRBV29-1 and TRBJ2-3, with D possibly matching TRBD1 (6 bases). Trimming removed 4 bases from V and 1 base from J, with 12 bases in between. This CDR3 contains 14 residues. Germline V gene data show CDR1 as SQVTM and CDR2 as ANQGSEA. Here the CDR3 DNA reads TGCAGCGTTGGAACAGGGATGGGCACAGATACGCAGTATTTT. Translated: CSVGTGMGTDTQYF.

This chain uses TRBV27 with TRBJ2-7, with D perhaps matching TRBD1 (6 bases). This CDR3 is built from 13 residues. The V end lost 3 bases, the J end lost 6 bases, and 12 bases lay between the germline ends. The germline V gene has CDR1 MNHEY and CDR2 SMNVEV (reference sequence). The CDR3 loop reads CASSFGGWGEQYF. In DNA, the CDR3 is TGTGCCAGCAGTTTTGGGGGCTGGGGCGAGCAGTACTTC.

The chain has TRBV3-1 (or the pseudogene TRBV3-2) and TRBJ2-1, with 13 bases that match TRBD2. This CDR3 has 16 amino acids. The V gene end was trimmed by 4 bases and the J gene end by 8 bases; junction bases not matched to a gene: 8. Germline CDR1 reads LGHDT; CDR2 reads YNNKEL (reference sequence). The CDR3 nucleotides are TGTGCCAGCAGCCCCGTAACTAGCGGGGGGGCGTATGAGCAGTTCTTC. Translating it yields CASSPVTSGGAYEQFF.

This chain uses TRBV7-9 with TRBJ1-2; D is unresolved. With 1 base removed from V and 4 bases from J, the gap between germline ends came to 7 bases. Germline CDR1 is SEHNR and CDR2 is FQNEAQ (reference sequence). CDR3 length equals 13 residues. The CDR3: CASSLEDSYGYTF. In DNA form, the CDR3 reads TGTGCCAGCAGCTTAGAGGACTCCTATGGCTACACCTTC.

This clone showed up just a few times. The chain is built from TRBV10-3 and TRBJ2-5, with a tentative D call TRBD1 (5 bases). CDR3 length: 14 residues. Germline V gene lookup returns CDR1 ENHRY and CDR2 SYGVKD. Trimming pared 4 bases from V and 1 base from J, leaving 10 bases between. The CDR3 region has the DNA TGTGCCATCAGTGGTGAAGGGGCCCAAGAGACCCAGTACTTC. Encoded protein: CAISGEGAQETQYF.